The clone carrying this TCR beta chain has a count of ten or more. Time point noted: pre-sensitization, week 0. Treatment reported: therapeutic diphenylcyclopropenone sensitization with weekly scalp DPC. Patients had alopecia, were aged 18 to 70, and were not pregnant. TCRdb recomputed calls from the RACE reads with MiXCR, one row per CDR3 protein. Of about 90,000 distinct CDR3 sequences listed, around 7.9% are singletons. The data originate from a study of human T cells and chemical hapten exposure. The V segment lost 1 base and the J segment 3 bases; nucleotides outside the gene matches: 3. The CDR3 sequence is 15 residues long. Germline CDR1 is MNHNS and CDR2 is SASEGT.

The sample consisted of whole blood, taken in connection with sensitization to the hapten diphenylcyclopropenone (DPC). This clonotype was sampled from a middle-aged man with alopecia areata. Some clones in this sample may be carry-over from other donors' samples. J is TRBJ2-1 and V is TRBV6-1; 7 nucleotides line up with TRBD2. The CDR3 sequence: CASSEVWGGYNEQFF. The CDR3 DNA follows: TGTGCCAGCAGTGAAGTTTGGGGGGGCTACAATGAGCAGTTCTTC.